The T cell receptor beta chain described here comes from a study of blood T cells in healthy people across ages. Germline V gene lookup returns CDR1 MNHEY and CDR2 SMNVEV (reference sequence). The CDR3 extends over 13 amino acids. Notes on this clonotype: One junction end does not reproduce the germline sequence, and a read error may be involved.

PCR was performed a second time for about 6 to 12 cycles using a sample-barcoded 5' primer and a J-beta primer mix. TCRdb fed the 5' RACE reads into MiXCR, producing one record per CDR3 protein. The sample has roughly 900,000 distinct CDR3 sequences; 45% to 50% are singletons. The origin of this receptor is a man under 40 in good health. V and J are TRBV27 and TRBJ2-7; D gene ambiguous. The specimen was blood. The CDR3 nucleotides read TGTGCCAGCAGTGTATCTCGGTCCTACGAGCAGTACTTC. Protein product: CASSVSRSYEQYF.